Below are 8 T cell receptor beta chains sequenced from a single sample in a study of metastatic and nonmetastatic thyroid tumors. TCRdb re-processed the PCR reads through MiXCR. The sample contains under 5,000 clones, roughly two fifths of which appear only once. Patients underwent thyroid surgery, and none had received any treatment before it. Sample: tumor tissue. All receptors derive from a male donor with papillary thyroid cancer or a benign thyroid nodule (not recorded which). Some clones in this sample may be carry-over from other donors' samples.

In regard to this clone: At one end the junction does not follow the germline gene, possibly because of a read error. V usage is TRBV20-1 and J usage is TRBJ1-1, with TRBD1 identical over 7 bases. The CDR3 consists of 16 residues. Germline CDR1 DFQATT, CDR2 SNEGSKA (reference sequence). The CDR3 nucleotides are TGCAGTGCTTACCCCCCTGACAGGGTCGGAAACACTGAAGCCTTCTTT. It translates to CSAYPPDRVGNTEAFF.

This sequence joins TRBV10-3 and TRBJ2-2; TRBD1 aligns across 7 bases. The CDR3 sequence is 17 residues long. Trimming removed 10 bases from V and 1 base from J; junction bases left unmatched: 15. CDR1 is ENHRY, CDR2 SYGVKD, per germline. The CDR3 DNA follows: TGTGCCACCCGGCGTAAAGACAGGGCGGAGAACACCGGGGAGCTGTTTTTT. It encodes CATRRKDRAENTGELFF.

The CDR3 DNA is TGTGCCAGCAGCCCTACCTCAACAGGGATGAACACTGAAGCTTTCTTT. This codes for CASSPTSTGMNTEAFF. The genes are TRBV3-1 and TRBJ1-1; TRBD1 is a possible D gene (6 bases). The CDR3 extends over 16 amino acids. V was cut by 4 bases and J by 0 bases, with 15 bases left in between. The germline V gene has CDR1 LGHDT and CDR2 YNNKEL (reference sequence).

In its sample, this clone was seen a few times. The chain joins TRBV6-2 or TRBV6-3 to TRBJ2-5; TRBD1 matches at 9 bases. CDR3 length equals 14 residues. Looked up from germline, CDR1 is MNHEY and CDR2 is SVGEGT. Trimming cost V 2 bases and J 4 bases; bases outside gene matches: 2. The chain's CDR3 is CASSYPQGAETQYF. The CDR3 nucleotides read TGTGCCAGCAGTTACCCACAGGGGGCAGAGACCCAGTACTTC.

Only one count was recorded for this clone. The CDR3 loop reads CAWRNSNVLTF. The CDR3 DNA follows: TGTGCCTGGAGGAACTCAAACGTCCTGACTTTC. The J gene is TRBJ2-6, the V gene TRBV30, with D uncertain. The CDR3 is 11 residues long. V was trimmed by 3 bases and J by 10 bases, leaving 7 bases between them. Per the germline V gene, CDR1 is GTSNPN and CDR2 is SVGIG (reference sequence).

The chain uses TRBV7-2 and TRBJ2-1, with 12 bases fitting TRBD2. The CDR3 consists of 17 residues. J was trimmed by 5 bases and V by 3 bases; bases with no gene match: 8. Germline CDR1 reads SGHTA; CDR2 reads FQGNSA. The CDR3 DNA reads as TGTGCCAGCAGCTTTGCCCTACTAGCGGGGGGACACAATGAGCAGTTCTTC. It yields the protein CASSFALLAGGHNEQFF. Filled out from reference TRBV7-2 and TRBJ2-1, the complete variable domain reads GAGVSQSPSNKVTEKGKDVELRCDPISGHTALYWYRQSLGQGLEFLIYFQGNSAPDKSGLPSDRFSAERTGGSVSTLTIQRTQQEDSAVYLCASSFALLAGGHNEQFFGPGTRLTVL.

This clone was observed a few times. The chain combines TRBV6-2 or TRBV6-3 with TRBJ1-2; D is unclear. Germline V gene data show CDR1 as MNHEY and CDR2 as SVGEGT. This CDR3 comprises 13 residues. V gave up 2 bases and J gave up 4 bases, with 8 bases separating them. In DNA, the CDR3 is TGTGCCAGCAGTTACGGGAGGACCTATGGCTACACCTTC. Amino acids: CASSYGRTYGYTF.

This clone has a handful of counts. The chain combines TRBV27 with TRBJ2-1; 10 positions agree with TRBD1. J lost 6 bases, V lost 3 bases, and 5 bases had no gene match. Germline loops: CDR1 MNHEY, CDR2 SMNVEV (reference sequence). The CDR3 covers 15 residues. The DNA of the CDR3 is TGTGCCAGCAGTTTCCTTGGGACAGGGGCCAATGAGCAGTTCTTC. This sequence encodes CASSFLGTGANEQFF.